The 24 T cell receptor beta chains below all came from one sample that was sequenced in a study of cytomegalovirus exposure and HLA in healthy donors. Use of 60 Vbeta and 13 Jbeta primers characterized the PCR. This table comes from immunoSEQ multiplex PCR, and its TCRdb copy is limited to in-frame clones, with some not included. The sample has roughly 110,000 clones; 65% to 80% are singletons. Source material: PBMCs. Source of these receptors: a male donor in good health and CMV-seropositive.

J is TRBJ2-3 and V is TRBV9; the match to TRBD2 covers 11 bases. Germline loops: CDR1 SGDLS, CDR2 YYNGEE. CDR3 length: 16 amino acids. The junction had 7 bases not matched to a gene; V was cut back by 4 bases and J by 3 bases. CDR3 DNA sequence: TGTGCCAGCAGCCAGGGACTAGCGGTCGCGACAGATACGCAGTATTTT. It yields the protein CASSQGLAVATDTQYF.

The chain uses TRBV6-1 and TRBJ2-3; TRBD2 agrees at 13 bases. With 4 bases clipped from V and 6 bases from J, the junction kept 7 bases outside the gene matches. Looked up from germline, CDR1 is MNHNS and CDR2 is SASEGT. The CDR3 contains 16 residues. The CDR3 loop reads CASSVPLAGGLDTQYF. CDR3 nucleotides: TGTGCCAGCAGTGTCCCACTAGCGGGGGGGCTGGATACGCAGTATTTT.

V usage is TRBV4-2 and J usage is TRBJ2-2; D perhaps matches TRBD1 (6 bases). V lost 4 bases and J 2 bases, leaving 17 bases between the germline ends. The germline V gene encodes CDR1 LGHNA and CDR2 YNFKEQ. The CDR3 has 17 residues. The CDR3 DNA is TGTGCCAGCAGCCCGGAACCAGACAGGACAAACACCGGGGAGCTGTTTTTT. Protein product: CASSPEPDRTNTGELFF.

Note on this clone: A junction boundary mismatches the germline segment, possibly from a read error. J is TRBJ2-1 and V is TRBV7-8; TRBD2 matches at 9 bases. CDR3 length: 15 amino acids. Germline V gives CDR1 SGHVS, CDR2 FQNEAQ. The CDR3 DNA reads as TGTGCCAGCAGCTTAAACCCTAGCGGGGCATCGCATCGGCTCTTC. This sequence encodes CASSLNPSGASHRLF.

This clone was counted a single time. The V call is TRBV6-6, the J call TRBJ1-2; D might be TRBD1 (5 bases). This CDR3 is 11 amino acids long. CDR1 and CDR2 (germline): MNHNY, SVGAGI (reference sequence). CDR3 residues: CGGRGDWGYTF. For the CDR3, the DNA is TGTGGGGGCCGCGGGGACTGGGGCTACACCTTC.

This clone was seen a handful of times. This chain connects TRBV7-2 to TRBJ1-1; the match to TRBD1 covers 8 bases. This CDR3 has 14 amino acids. V was pared by 5 bases and J by 3 bases, with 5 bases of the junction left unmatched. Germline values: CDR1 SGHTA, CDR2 FQGNSA. In nucleotides, the CDR3 is TGTGCCAGCAGCATCGGACAGGGCTACACTGAAGCTTTCTTT. Translation: CASSIGQGYTEAFF.

The gene calls are TRBV15 and TRBJ2-7; 8 bases are shared with TRBD1. V lost 0 bases, J lost 3 bases, and 4 bases stayed unmatched. The length of the CDR3 is 15 residues. Germline loops: CDR1 LNHNV, CDR2 YYDKDF (reference sequence). This CDR3 reads CATSRERQGLYEQYF. CDR3 bases: TGTGCCACCAGCAGAGAGAGACAGGGGCTCTACGAGCAGTACTTC.

The table lists this clone with a count of one. The chain has TRBV9 and TRBJ2-7; 7 bases are a match to TRBD2. The J segment lost 2 bases and the V segment lost 0 bases, leaving 5 bases of the junction unmatched. This CDR3 comprises 15 residues. CDR1 is SGDLS, CDR2 YYNGEE, per germline. Here the CDR3 DNA reads TGTGCCAGCAGCGTAGCTCCCGGGACTACCTACGAGCAGTACTTC. The encoded protein is CASSVAPGTTYEQYF.

V usage is TRBV7-9 and J usage is TRBJ2-7; 10 bases line up with TRBD2. The CDR3 totals 19 residues. Per the germline V gene, CDR1 is SEHNR and CDR2 is FQNEAQ (reference sequence). V trimming: 3 bases; J trimming: 0 bases; junction bases outside the gene matches: 14. The CDR3 is CASSFGTSELAAPSYEQYF. Here the CDR3 DNA reads TGTGCCAGCAGCTTCGGGACTAGCGAACTCGCAGCCCCCTCCTACGAGCAGTACTTC. The whole variable domain, filled in from reference TRBV7-9 and TRBJ2-7, reads DTGVSQNPRHKITKRGQNVTFRCDPISEHNRLYWYRQTLGQGPEFLTYFQNEAQLEKSRLLSDRFSAERPKGSFSTLEIQRTEQGDSAMYLCASSFGTSELAAPSYEQYFGPGTRLTVT.

Comments on this clone: Distinct nucleotide sequences in the sample also encode this CDR3. CDR3 coding DNA: TGTGCCAGCAGTTTGTTGAGCGCTGAAGCTTTCTTT. This translates into CASSLLSAEAFF. The gene calls are TRBV28 and TRBJ1-1; D remains unclear. The CDR3 spans 12 residues. Trimming removed 3 bases at V and 6 bases at J, with 8 bases between. CDR1 is MDHEN, CDR2 SYDVKM, per germline.

This clone was observed once. The chain uses TRBV10-3 and TRBJ2-7, with D perhaps matching TRBD1 (5 bases). The ends were cut back, 6 bases at V and 5 bases at J, with 11 bases in the middle. Germline CDR1 reads ENHRY; CDR2 reads SYGVKD. The CDR3 is made up of 12 amino acids. The CDR3: CAISKDIHEQYF. The CDR3 DNA reads as TGTGCCATCAGCAAGGACATCCACGAGCAGTACTTC.

This clone was found a few times. J is TRBJ1-1 and V is TRBV28, with 8 positions matching TRBD1. V lost 8 bases to trimming and J lost 1 base; unmatched junction nucleotides: 12. Germline V gene sequence: CDR1 MDHEN, CDR2 SYDVKM. This CDR3 contains 16 residues. In DNA, the CDR3 is TGTGCCAGCCGCGCCTCGGGGACAGGAGAGAACACTGAAGCTTTCTTT. This codes for CASRASGTGENTEAFF.

This chain connects TRBV28 to TRBJ2-5, with 10 positions matching TRBD2. The ends lost 7 bases at V and 5 bases at J; junction bases unmatched: 7. The CDR3 has 14 residues. From germline, CDR1 is MDHEN and CDR2 SYDVKM. Written as DNA, the CDR3 is TGTGCCAGCAAGAGCGGGGGGGCAGTGGAGACCCAGTACTTC. Encoded protein: CASKSGGAVETQYF.

This clone was seen more than once but under ten times. The chain links TRBV7-8 to TRBJ2-7, with 12 bases aligning to TRBD2. Germline CDR1 is SGHVS and CDR2 is FQNEAQ. The CDR3 consists of 16 residues. The junction had 3 bases not matched to a gene; V was cut back by 3 bases and J by 0 bases. The CDR3 coding sequence is TGTGCCAGCAGCTTTGAGACTAGCGGGAGCTCCTACGAGCAGTACTTC. Translating it yields CASSFETSGSSYEQYF.

This clone occurred once. Here the CDR3 DNA reads TGTGCCAGCAGTTACTCGAGCGGGATCACCGGGGAGCTGTTTTTT. As protein: CASSYSSGITGELFF. This chain links TRBV6-6 with TRBJ2-2; 7 nucleotides match TRBD2. CDR3 length: 15 residues. J was trimmed by 4 bases and V by 0 bases; bases with no gene match: 2. Germline V gene sequence: CDR1 MNHNY, CDR2 SVGAGI (reference sequence).

This chain links TRBV7-9 with TRBJ2-1, with TRBD2 matching over 14 bases. Trimming removed 5 bases from V and 9 bases from J; junction bases left unmatched: 6. Germline V gives CDR1 SEHNR, CDR2 FQNEAQ (reference sequence). This CDR3 is 15 amino acids long. DNA of the CDR3: TGTGCCAGCAGCCCAGGGACTAGCGGGAGCTGTGAGCAGTTCTTC. This codes for CASSPGTSGSCEQFF.

The chain has TRBV9 and TRBJ2-7; D is unclear. The CDR3 length is 13 residues. Trimming cost V 5 bases and J 1 base, with 10 bases left between them. Germline assignment: CDR1 SGDLS and CDR2 YYNGEE. Written as DNA, the CDR3 is TGTGCCAGCAGTTTCCCCTTTTCCTACGAGCAGTACTTC. This translates into CASSFPFSYEQYF.

The genes are TRBV27 and TRBJ1-4; unclear D gene. Trimming left V 10 bases short and J 2 bases short, with 11 bases between. CDR3 size: 13 residues. In germline, CDR1 is MNHEY, CDR2 SMNVEV (reference sequence). CDR3 loop: CATKRLTNEKLFF. In nucleotides, the CDR3 is TGTGCCACAAAGCGCCTTACTAATGAAAAACTGTTTTTT. Based on the CDR3 plus reference TRBV27 and TRBJ1-4, the full variable domain is EAQVTQNPRYLITVTGKKLTVTCSQNMNHEYMSWYRQDPGLGLRQIYYSMNVEVTDKGDVPEGYKVSRKEKRNFPLILESPSPNQTSLYFCATKRLTNEKLFFGSGTQLSVL.

The CDR3 bases are TGTGCCAGCAGCCAAGATAAGGGGCAGATACCGAATGAGCAGTTCTTC. As protein: CASSQDKGQIPNEQFF. This sequence joins TRBV14 and TRBJ2-1; the D gene is possibly TRBD1 (5 bases). V shed 0 bases and J shed 7 bases, with 16 bases lying between them. Germline V gene sequence: CDR1 SGHDN, CDR2 FVKESK. The CDR3 runs 16 residues.

This chain uses TRBV7-2 with TRBJ1-1; D is possibly TRBD1 (6 bases). Germline V gene lookup returns CDR1 SGHTA and CDR2 FQGNSA. This CDR3 has 15 residues. Deletions cut 4 bases from V and 4 bases from J, with 16 bases between. CDR3 residues: CASSSVLDRTTEAFF. CDR3 bases: TGTGCCAGCAGCTCAGTATTAGACAGGACCACTGAAGCTTTCTTT.

The chain couples TRBV7-8 to TRBJ1-1; D is unresolved. Germline V CDR1 and CDR2: SGHVS, FQNEAQ. This CDR3 region has 12 residues. The ends were cut back, 2 bases at V and 7 bases at J, with 8 bases in the middle. This CDR3 reads CASSLTECEAFF. CDR3 DNA sequence: TGTGCCAGCAGCTTAACAGAGTGTGAAGCTTTCTTT.

The chain carries TRBV7-3 and TRBJ2-1; 9 positions agree with TRBD1. Trimming at V came to 4 bases and at J to 6 bases, leaving 10 bases not matched to a gene. There are 16 residues in the CDR3. Per germline, CDR1 SGHTA and CDR2 FQGTGA. CDR3 sequence reads: CASSSDRDRAGNEQFF. As DNA, the CDR3 is TGTGCCAGCAGCTCAGATAGGGACAGGGCTGGCAATGAGCAGTTCTTC. Based on the CDR3 plus reference TRBV7-3 and TRBJ2-1, the full variable domain is GAGVSQTPSNKVTEKGKYVELRCDPISGHTALYWYRQSLGQGPEFLIYFQGTGAADDSGLPNDRFFAVRPEGSVSTLKIQRTERGDSAVYLCASSSDRDRAGNEQFFGPGTRLTVL.

This clone was seen more than once but under ten times. CDR3 sequence: CASSPRWVNTEAFF. The DNA of the CDR3 is TGTGCCAGCAGCCCGCGGTGGGTGAACACTGAAGCTTTCTTT. The rearrangement joins TRBV7-2 to TRBJ1-1; D gene ambiguous. The CDR3 consists of 14 residues. Germline loops: CDR1 SGHTA, CDR2 FQGNSA. Trimming removed 5 bases at V and 0 bases at J, with 10 bases between. The full variable domain, its missing parts supplied by reference TRBV7-2 and TRBJ1-1, is GAGVSQSPSNKVTEKGKDVELRCDPISGHTALYWYRQSLGQGLEFLIYFQGNSAPDKSGLPSDRFSAERTGGSVSTLTIQRTQQEDSAVYLCASSPRWVNTEAFFGQGTRLTVV.

The rearrangement joins TRBV7-2 to TRBJ2-1, with 8 bases aligning to TRBD2. The trim removed 6 bases at V and 0 bases at J, leaving 7 bases unmatched. Germline values: CDR1 SGHTA, CDR2 FQGNSA. The CDR3 extends over 16 amino acids. DNA of the CDR3: TGTGCCAGCAGGGGCTTGAGCGGGGGCTCCTACAATGAGCAGTTCTTC. This encodes CASRGLSGGSYNEQFF. Complete variable domain (other parts from reference TRBV7-2 and TRBJ2-1): GAGVSQSPSNKVTEKGKDVELRCDPISGHTALYWYRQSLGQGLEFLIYFQGNSAPDKSGLPSDRFSAERTGGSVSTLTIQRTQQEDSAVYLCASRGLSGGSYNEQFFGPGTRLTVL.